Each of the 3 T cell receptor beta chains below was sequenced from the same sample in a study of read filtering for tumor transcriptome and immune sequencing. Molecular barcoded adaptors covering alpha/delta and beta/gamma chains were used on roughly 400 ng RNA. MiXCR, applied by TCRdb to the reads, yields one record per CDR3 protein. The data contain 35,000 to 40,000 distinct CDR3 sequences, roughly 13% of them seen just once; the ten biggest clones take up about 30%. The sample consisted of a population of CD138-negative cells sorted from bone marrow. Receptors originate from a donor at least 40 years old with multiple myeloma.

This clonotype has at least ten counts. The chain is built from TRBV29-1 and TRBJ2-2; 13 nucleotides line up with TRBD2. In germline, CDR1 is SQVTM, CDR2 ANQGSEA. V lost 5 bases to trimming and J lost 7 bases; unmatched junction nucleotides: 13. The length of the CDR3 is 17 residues. The DNA of the CDR3 is TGCAGCGTTAAAGCCCCCGGGACTAGCGGGACTGGCGGGGAGCTGTTTTTT. It codes for CSVKAPGTSGTGGELFF.

This clonotype was detected ten times or more. The gene calls are TRBV7-9 and TRBJ2-7; 9 bases match TRBD1. CDR3 size: 15 residues. V was pared by 1 base and J by 7 bases, with 8 bases of the junction left unmatched. Germline loops: CDR1 SEHNR, CDR2 FQNEAQ (reference sequence). CDR3 in amino acids: CASSLGGTGKEEQYF. The CDR3 DNA is TGTGCCAGCAGCTTAGGGGGGACAGGGAAGGAGGAGCAGTACTTC.

At least ten counts were recorded for this clonotype. V is TRBV20-1 and J is TRBJ1-1; D is ambiguous. Germline V lookup: CDR1 DFQATT, CDR2 SNEGSKA (reference sequence). The CDR3 contains 15 residues. Trimming cost V 6 bases and J 5 bases, with 22 bases left between them. CDR3 bases: TGCAGTGCAAACCCCCTTTTTTGGGTAACAACTGAAGCTTTCTTT. Translation: CSANPLFWVTTEAFF.